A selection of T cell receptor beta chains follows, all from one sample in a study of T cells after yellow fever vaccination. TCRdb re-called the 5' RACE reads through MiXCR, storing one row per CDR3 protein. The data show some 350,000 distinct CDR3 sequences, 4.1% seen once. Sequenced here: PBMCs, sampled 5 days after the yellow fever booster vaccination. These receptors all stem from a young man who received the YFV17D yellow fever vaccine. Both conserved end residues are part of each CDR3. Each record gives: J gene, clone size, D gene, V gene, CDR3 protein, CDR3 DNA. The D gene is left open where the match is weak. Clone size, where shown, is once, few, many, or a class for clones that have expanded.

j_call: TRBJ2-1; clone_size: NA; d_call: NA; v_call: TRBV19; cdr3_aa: CASKAPLVGSNEQFF; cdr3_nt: TGTGCCAGTAAGGCCCCCCTGGTGGGATCCAATGAGCAGTTCTTC
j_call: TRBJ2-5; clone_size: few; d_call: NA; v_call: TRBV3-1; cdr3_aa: CASSQPPGSETQYF; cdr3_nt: TGTGCCAGCAGCCAGCCGCCCGGTTCAGAGACCCAGTACTTC
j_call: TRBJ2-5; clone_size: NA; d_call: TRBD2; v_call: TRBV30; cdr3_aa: CAYGLAGALAETQYF; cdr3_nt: TGTGCCTATGGACTAGCGGGGGCTCTTGCGGAGACCCAGTACTTC
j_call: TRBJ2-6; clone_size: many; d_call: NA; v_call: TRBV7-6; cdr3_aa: CASSLGQTGANVLTF; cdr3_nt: TGTGCCAGCAGCTTAGGGCAAACCGGGGCCAACGTCCTGACTTTC
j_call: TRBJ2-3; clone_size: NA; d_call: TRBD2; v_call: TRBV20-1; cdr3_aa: CSAYGLAGRGADTQYF; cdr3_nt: TGCAGTGCTTACGGGCTAGCGGGCCGAGGAGCAGATACGCAGTATTTT
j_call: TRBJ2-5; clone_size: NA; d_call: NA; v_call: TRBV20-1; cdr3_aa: CSASGAEQETQYF; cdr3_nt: TGCAGTGCTAGCGGGGCCGAACAAGAGACCCAGTACTTC
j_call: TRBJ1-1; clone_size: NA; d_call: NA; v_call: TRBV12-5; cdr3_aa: CASAAFLNTEAFF; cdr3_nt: TGTGCTAGTGCGGCCTTCCTGAACACTGAAGCTTTCTTT
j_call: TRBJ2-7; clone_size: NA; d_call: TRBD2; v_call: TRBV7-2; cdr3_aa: CASSGGAGAIYEQYF; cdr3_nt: TGTGCCAGCTCCGGGGGGGCGGGGGCCATCTACGAGCAGTACTTC
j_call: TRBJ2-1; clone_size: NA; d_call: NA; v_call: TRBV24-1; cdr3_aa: CATSDSDRRPGNEQFF; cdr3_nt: TGTGCCACCAGTGATTCTGACAGGCGACCCGGCAATGAGCAGTTCTTC
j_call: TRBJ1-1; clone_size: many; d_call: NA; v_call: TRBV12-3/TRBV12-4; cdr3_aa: CASRGPGTEAFF; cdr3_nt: TGTGCCAGCCGTGGGCCCGGCACTGAAGCTTTCTTT
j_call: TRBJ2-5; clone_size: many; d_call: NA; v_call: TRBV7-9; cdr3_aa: CASLRGTQETQYF; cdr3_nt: TGTGCCAGCCTTCGCGGGACACAAGAGACCCAGTACTTC
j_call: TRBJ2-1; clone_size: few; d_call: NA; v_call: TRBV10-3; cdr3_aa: CAISEVGNEQFF; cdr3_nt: TGTGCCATCAGTGAGGTGGGCAATGAGCAGTTCTTC
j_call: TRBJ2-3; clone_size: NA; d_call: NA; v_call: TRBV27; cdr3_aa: CASSFSLGSGDRTDTQYF; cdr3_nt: TGTGCCAGCAGTTTCAGCCTGGGAAGCGGGGACAGAACAGATACGCAGTATTTT
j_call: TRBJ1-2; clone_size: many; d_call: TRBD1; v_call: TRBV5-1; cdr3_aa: CASSWDRGHYGYTF; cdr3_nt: TGCGCCAGCAGCTGGGACAGGGGGCACTATGGCTACACCTTC
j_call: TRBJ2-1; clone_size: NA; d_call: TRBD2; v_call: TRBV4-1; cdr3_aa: CASTAGGTYTEQFF; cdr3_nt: TGCGCCAGCACCGCGGGGGGAACCTACACTGAGCAGTTCTTC
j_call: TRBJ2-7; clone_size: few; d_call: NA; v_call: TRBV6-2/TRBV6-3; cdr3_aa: CASTDIASYEQYF; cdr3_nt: TGTGCCAGCACGGACATCGCCTCCTACGAGCAGTACTTC
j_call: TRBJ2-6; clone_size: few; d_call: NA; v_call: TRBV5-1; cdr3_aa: CASSPYPQGASGANVLTF; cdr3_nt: TGCGCCAGCAGCCCCTATCCTCAAGGGGCTTCTGGGGCCAACGTCCTGACTTTC
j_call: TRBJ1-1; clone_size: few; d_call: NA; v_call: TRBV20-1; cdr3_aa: CSARDLQGLNTEAFF; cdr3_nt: TGCAGTGCTAGAGATCTTCAGGGGCTGAACACTGAAGCTTTCTTT
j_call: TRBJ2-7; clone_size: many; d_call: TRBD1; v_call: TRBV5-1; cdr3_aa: CASSLGQGVSYEQYF; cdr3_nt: TGCGCCAGCAGCTTGGGACAGGGGGTTTCCTACGAGCAGTACTTC
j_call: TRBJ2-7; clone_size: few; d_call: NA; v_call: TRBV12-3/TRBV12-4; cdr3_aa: CASSYYYEQYF; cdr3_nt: TGTGCCAGCAGTTACTACTACGAGCAGTACTTC
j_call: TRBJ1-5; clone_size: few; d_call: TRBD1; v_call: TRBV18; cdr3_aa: CASSLDRALNQPQHF; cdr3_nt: TGTGCCAGCTCATTGGACAGGGCCCTCAATCAGCCCCAGCATTTT
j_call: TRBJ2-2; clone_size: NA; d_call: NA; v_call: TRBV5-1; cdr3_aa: CASSLVQGTGELFF; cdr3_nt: TGCGCCAGCAGCTTGGTACAGGGCACCGGGGAGCTGTTTTTT
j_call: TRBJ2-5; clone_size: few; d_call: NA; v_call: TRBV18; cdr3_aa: CASSPLEVGAGETQYF; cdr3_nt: TGTGCCAGCTCACCGCTCGAGGTGGGCGCCGGGGAGACCCAGTACTTC
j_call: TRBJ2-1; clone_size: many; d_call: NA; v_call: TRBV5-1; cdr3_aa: CASSLGGVNEQFF; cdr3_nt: TGCGCCAGCAGCTTGGGCGGGGTCAATGAGCAGTTCTTC